This is a list of T cell receptor beta chains from one sample in a study of T cells in Graves' hyperthyroidism and ophthalmopathy. TCRdb reanalysed the multiplex PCR reads using MiXCR and keeps one entry per CDR3 protein. The sample lists almost 350,000 distinct CDR3 sequences, about a sixth occurring once. Sequencing was carried out using blood. These TCRs come from a woman aged 40 to 55 with Graves' ophthalmopathy. Each CDR3 is given with its conserved first and last residue. Fields, in order: J gene, clone size, V gene, D gene, CDR3 protein, CDR3 DNA. A D gene is named only where the DNA matches it firmly. Clone size, where shown, is once, few, many, or a class for clones that have expanded.

TRBJ2-2 | many | TRBV11-2 | TRBD2 | CASSSPAGVWTGELFF | TGTGCCAGCAGCTCCCCAGCGGGAGTCTGGACCGGGGAGCTGTTTTTT
TRBJ2-7 | many | TRBV12-3/TRBV12-4 | TRBD1 | CASSFFRQGGGEQYF | TGTGCCAGCAGTTTTTTTCGACAGGGTGGTGGGGAGCAGTACTTC
TRBJ1-5 | many | TRBV12-3/TRBV12-4 | - | CASSLTLNQPQHF | TGTGCCAGCAGTTTGACGCTCAATCAGCCCCAGCATTTT
TRBJ2-7 | many | TRBV28 | - | CASSSPTGTPTYEQYF | TGTGCCAGCAGTTCACCGACCGGGACGCCAACCTACGAGCAGTACTTC
TRBJ2-2 | few | TRBV9 | TRBD1 | CASSVGDRENTGELFF | TGTGCCAGCAGCGTAGGGGACAGGGAAAACACCGGGGAGCTGTTTTTT
TRBJ1-1 | many | TRBV29-1 | - | CSAFYRMNTEAFF | TGCAGCGCATTCTATCGGATGAACACTGAAGCTTTCTTT
TRBJ2-5 | many | TRBV20-1 | - | CSASPASQPQETQYF | TGCAGTGCTAGCCCGGCTAGCCAGCCCCAAGAGACCCAGTACTTC
TRBJ2-1 | many | TRBV6-5 | TRBD2 | CASRPSLAGGPNEQFF | TGTGCCAGCAGGCCGTCCTTAGCGGGAGGACCCAATGAGCAGTTCTTC
TRBJ1-6 | - | TRBV27 | - | CASSENRSPLHF | TGTGCCAGCTCGGAAAACCGTTCACCCCTCCACTTT
TRBJ1-1 | many | TRBV29-1 | - | CSSTGAGMNTEAFF | TGCAGCTCCACGGGGGCAGGCATGAACACTGAAGCTTTCTTT
TRBJ1-1 | many | TRBV12-3/TRBV12-4 | TRBD1 | CASRPRAGTEEAFF | TGTGCCAGCAGACCAAGAGCCGGGACAGAAGAAGCTTTCTTT
TRBJ2-5 | many | TRBV7-2 | - | CASSSIPGLGRTQYF | TGTGCCAGCAGCTCCATACCGGGACTGGGTAGGACCCAGTACTTC
TRBJ2-3 | many | TRBV12-3/TRBV12-4 | - | CASRTGRDTQYF | TGTGCCAGCAGGACAGGGAGGGATACGCAGTATTTT
TRBJ2-7 | many | TRBV6-1 | - | CASSERQRSSYEQYF | TGTGCCAGCAGTGAGAGGCAGAGGAGCTCCTACGAGCAGTACTTC
TRBJ2-7 | - | TRBV6-2/TRBV6-3 | - | CASRSRSGANYEQYF | TGTGCCAGCAGGTCCCGATCAGGGGCCAACTACGAGCAGTACTTC
TRBJ1-2 | few | TRBV18 | - | CASSPPGTGSESYTF | TGTGCCAGCTCACCACCGGGAACAGGGTCGGAAAGCTACACCTTC
TRBJ2-7 | many | TRBV11-2 | - | CASSFVFYEQYF | TGTGCCAGCAGCTTCGTGTTCTACGAGCAGTACTTC
TRBJ2-7 | many | TRBV20-1 | - | CSARAIYKKEQYF | TGCAGTGCTAGAGCTATCTACAAGAAAGAGCAGTACTTC
TRBJ1-2 | many | TRBV3-1 | - | CASSHFNYGYTF | TGTGCCAGCAGCCACTTTAACTATGGCTACACCTTC
TRBJ2-7 | many | TRBV7-8 | TRBD1 | CASSLAGDRAEGQYF | TGTGCCAGCAGCTTAGCGGGGGACAGGGCGGAGGGGCAGTACTTC
TRBJ1-1 | many | TRBV28 | - | CASSLALGGRGATEAFF | TGTGCCAGCAGTTTAGCGTTAGGTGGCAGGGGTGCCACTGAAGCTTTCTTT
TRBJ2-7 | many | TRBV7-8 | - | CASSLAPGHLYEQYF | TGTGCCAGCAGCTTAGCCCCGGGACACCTTTACGAGCAGTACTTC
TRBJ1-1 | few | TRBV6-1 | TRBD1 | CASSRHPTGRNEAFF | TGTGCCAGCAGCCGCCATCCGACAGGGCGAAATGAAGCTTTCTTT
TRBJ2-7 | many | TRBV12-3/TRBV12-4 | - | CASSLSRYEQYF | TGTGCCAGCAGTTTATCCCGGTACGAGCAGTACTTC
TRBJ2-2 | many | TRBV29-1 | - | CSVIQGGGELFF | TGCAGCGTTATACAGGGAGGCGGGGAGCTGTTTTTT
TRBJ1-1 | medium-sized | TRBV6-1 | - | CASSVTITNTEAFF | TGTGCCAGCAGTGTGACTATAACGAACACTGAAGCTTTCTTT
TRBJ1-1 | many | TRBV6-1 | - | CASDWPWSNTEAFF | TGTGCCAGCGATTGGCCCTGGTCGAACACTGAAGCTTTCTTT
TRBJ1-6 | - | TRBV5-4 | - | CASSLRDHGSPLHF | TGTGCCAGCAGCTTGCGGGACCACGGTTCACCCCTCCACTTT
TRBJ2-2 | many | TRBV7-9 | - | CASSFVTANTGELFF | TGTGCCAGCAGCTTCGTCACAGCGAACACCGGGGAGCTGTTTTTT
TRBJ2-5 | - | TRBV7-8 | - | CASSGDLRIETQYF | TGTGCCAGCAGCGGGGACCTCCGGATCGAGACCCAGTACTTC
TRBJ2-7 | many | TRBV7-8 | - | CASSLISGGQYF | TGTGCCAGCAGCTTAATCTCGGGGGGCCAGTACTTC
TRBJ1-1 | many | TRBV4-1 | - | CASSQGGIWNTEAFF | TGCGCCAGCAGCCAAGGGGGGATTTGGAACACTGAAGCTTTCTTT
TRBJ2-2 | many | TRBV12-3/TRBV12-4 | TRBD1 | CASSLRTGGTGELFF | TGTGCCAGCAGTTTAAGGACAGGGGGGACCGGGGAGCTGTTTTTT
TRBJ2-5 | many | TRBV4-1 | - | CASSQPDRSQETQYF | TGCGCCAGCAGCCAACCGGACAGAAGTCAAGAGACCCAGTACTTC
TRBJ1-1 | few | TRBV7-8 | TRBD1 | CASSLMSRGPYTEAFF | TGTGCCAGCAGCTTAATGTCTAGGGGGCCGTACACTGAAGCTTTCTTT
TRBJ2-7 | many | TRBV6-1 | - | CASSESQLYEQYF | TGTGCCAGCAGTGAAAGCCAGCTCTACGAGCAGTACTTC
TRBJ1-2 | many | TRBV19 | - | CASSISGEDGYTF | TGTGCCAGTAGTATAAGTGGGGAAGACGGCTACACCTTC
TRBJ2-7 | - | TRBV28 | - | CASTQGPYEQYF | TGTGCCAGCACCCAGGGTCCCTACGAGCAGTACTTC
TRBJ2-2 | many | TRBV11-2 | TRBD2 | CASSLVPSGSWGTGELFF | TGTGCCAGCAGCTTAGTTCCTAGCGGGAGCTGGGGCACCGGGGAGCTGTTTTTT
TRBJ2-7 | many | TRBV28 | - | CASMGAPGNSYEQYF | TGTGCCAGCATGGGTGCCCCAGGGAATAGCTACGAGCAGTACTTC
TRBJ2-5 | - | TRBV6-1 | - | CASSRDVGAETQYF | TGTGCCAGCAGTAGGGACGTAGGGGCGGAGACCCAGTACTTC
TRBJ2-1 | many | TRBV27 | TRBD2 | CASRRTSGTPYNEQFF | TGTGCCAGCAGAAGGACTAGCGGGACCCCATACAATGAGCAGTTCTTC
TRBJ2-7 | many | TRBV2 | - | CASSVAPREQYF | TGTGCCAGCAGTGTAGCGCCGCGCGAGCAGTACTTC
TRBJ1-2 | - | TRBV18 | - | CASSTGPGNYGYTF | TGTGCCAGCTCAACCGGGCCAGGGAACTATGGCTACACCTTC
TRBJ1-2 | - | TRBV12-5 | - | CASGLGQGPNYGYTF | TGTGCTAGTGGTTTGGGGCAGGGTCCTAACTATGGCTACACCTTC
TRBJ1-1 | many | TRBV7-6 | TRBD1 | CASSPGTGKETFF | TGTGCCAGCAGCCCTGGGACAGGGAAGGAAACTTTCTTT
TRBJ1-2 | many | TRBV20-1 | TRBD1 | CSARDREELGYTF | TGCAGTGCCCGGGACAGGGAGGAACTTGGCTACACCTTC
TRBJ1-3 | many | TRBV6-1 | - | CASKGIASGNTIYF | TGTGCCAGCAAAGGAATCGCCTCTGGAAACACCATATATTTT
TRBJ2-1 | many | TRBV14 | - | CASSQDFVRSSQIYNEQFF | TGTGCCAGCAGCCAAGATTTCGTCAGAAGCTCCCAAATTTACAATGAGCAGTTCTTC
TRBJ2-6 | many | TRBV11-1 | - | CASRGRDGPLSGANVLTF | TGTGCCAGCAGGGGTAGGGACGGCCCCCTCTCTGGGGCCAACGTCCTGACTTTC
TRBJ2-7 | many | TRBV28 | TRBD2 | CASRQGLAGSVRQYF | TGTGCCAGCCGACAGGGACTAGCGGGGTCTGTTCGGCAGTACTTC
TRBJ1-5 | many | TRBV10-1 | - | CASVCLHPSWGHQPQHF | TGCGCCAGCGTATGCCTCCATCCCTCTTGGGGGCATCAGCCCCAGCATTTT
TRBJ2-7 | - | TRBV18 | - | CASSPEGHPYEQYF | TGTGCCAGCTCACCTGAGGGACACCCCTACGAGCAGTACTTC
TRBJ2-2 | - | TRBV28 | - | CASSLLIGANGELFF | TGTGCCAGCAGTTTATTAATAGGGGCCAACGGGGAGCTGTTTTTT